The clone carrying this TCR beta chain came up a few times. These data belong to a study of blood T cell repertoires in COVID-19. Libraries were prepared by immunoSEQ multiplex PCR; TCRdb keeps only in-frame clonotypes and omits some of them. The sample includes 220,000 or so clones, 86% of them seen just once. Patients from Seattle were sampled longitudinally, starting during active infection. J was trimmed by 4 bases and V by 5 bases; bases with no gene match: 14. Germline V gives CDR1 LNHDA, CDR2 SQIVND (reference sequence). The CDR3 sequence is 17 residues long. The TCR sequence derives from a woman aged 45-59 years with COVID-19, enrolled during active disease. The V gene is TRBV19, the J gene TRBJ1-5, with TRBD1 matching over 7 bases. The sequencing input was peripheral blood. In nucleotides, the CDR3 is TGTGCCAGTAGTGGCCAGGGGTTCGCAGGGGGGAATCAGCCCCAGCATTTT. It yields the protein CASSGQGFAGGNQPQHF.